Below, 27 T cell receptor beta chains from the same sample are listed, as sequenced in a study of tissue T cells after allogeneic stem cell transplantation. The protocol was immunoSEQ multiplex PCR, while the TCRdb copy is restricted to in-frame clones and leaves out a portion. This table holds approximately 7,400 clones, 60% to 70% found once. The sample consisted of blood. Every receptor here comes from a female BALB/c mouse in good health. This strain has MHC haplotype H2-d.

Comments on this clone: Gene names denote mouse genes. The CDR3 here is CASSVGTYTEVFF. Incomplete CDR3 DNA: TGTGCCAGCAGTGTCGGGACATACACAGAAGTCTTC. This rearrangement joins TRBV13-3 to TRBJ1-1; the D gene is possibly TRBD1 (6 bases). Read data end 1 residue before the CDR3 end; the end is taken from the germline J gene. Germline V gives CDR1 NNHDY, CDR2 SYVADS. This CDR3 is 13 amino acids long. The ends were cut back, 3 bases at V and 3 bases at J, with 9 bases in the middle.

Details on this clone: Gene names denote mouse genes. Read coverage stops 1 residue before the CDR3 terminus; the germline J gene supplies the remainder. This sequence joins TRBV13-2 and TRBJ1-4, with TRBD1 matching over 8 bases. CDR3 length equals 15 residues. Germline trimming cut 2 bases from V and 3 bases from J; bases unmatched to any gene: 3. Germline CDR1 and CDR2: NNHNN and SYGAGS (reference sequence). The DNA read from the CDR3 is TGTGCCAGCGGTGACAGGGGGCACCCCAACGAAAGATTATTT. Translation gives CASGDRGHPNERLF. The whole CDR3 protein is CASGDRGHPNERLFF.

Comments on this clone: Mouse names are used for the genes. Read sequence stops 1 residue before the CDR3 end, and the germline J gene provides the missing end. The chain employs TRBV13-1 and TRBJ1-3; 10 bases map to TRBD1. The CDR3 is 16 residues long. Trimming at V came to 3 bases and at J to 1 base, leaving 4 bases not matched to a gene. Germline values: CDR1 NSHNY, CDR2 SYGAGN. Incomplete CDR3 DNA: TGTGCCAGCAGTGTCCCGGGACAGGGGTCTGGAAATACGCTCTAT. This sequence encodes CASSVPGQGSGNTLY. Given in full, the CDR3 is CASSVPGQGSGNTLYF.

This clone appeared a single time. Each gene name is a mouse one. The sequence runs out 1 residue before the end of the CDR3; the remainder is reconstructed from the germline J gene. The rearrangement links TRBV13-2 to TRBJ2-1; the D gene is possibly TRBD2 (7 bases). Trimming cost V 5 bases and J 1 base, with 7 bases left between them. From germline, CDR1 is NNHNN and CDR2 SYGAGS (reference sequence). This CDR3 is 13 amino acids long. CDR3 in amino acids: CASGGGNYAEQFF. The DNA read from the CDR3 is TGTGCCAGCGGGGGGGGCAACTATGCTGAGCAGTTC.

Remarks on this clone: Genes and germline come from the mouse. The CDR3 reads CASSQEYIHAETLYF. The CDR3 DNA, read in part, is TGTGCCAGCAGCCAAGAATACATCCATGCAGAAACGCTGTAT. This chain connects TRBV5 to TRBJ2-3; no clear D. The read gets to within 1 residue of the CDR3 end, and the germline J gene fills in the rest. V dropped 0 bases and J dropped 2 bases, with 9 bases sitting between them. The CDR3 consists of 15 residues. Germline V lookup: CDR1 LGHNA, CDR2 YNLKQL (reference sequence).

A word on this clone: The gene names given are mouse names. Read sequence stops 1 residue before the CDR3 end, and the germline J gene provides the missing end. V and J are TRBV4 and TRBJ2-1, with 7 nucleotides matching TRBD1. This CDR3 has 13 residues. V was pared by 5 bases and J by 3 bases, with 1 base of the junction left unmatched. From germline, CDR1 is LGHDT and CDR2 YNNKQL (reference sequence). The CDR3 bases that were read are TGTGCCAGCAGCCGGACAGGCTATGCTGAGCAGTTC. The encoded protein is CASSRTGYAEQF. The whole CDR3 sequence is CASSRTGYAEQFF.

As regards this clone: Each gene name is a mouse one. The read falls 1 residue short of the CDR3 end, and the missing part is taken from the germline J gene. V gene TRBV13-2 combines with J gene TRBJ2-4; D is possibly TRBD1 (5 bases). Trimming cost V 3 bases and J 4 bases, with 9 bases left between them. In germline, CDR1 is NNHNN, CDR2 SYGAGS (reference sequence). The CDR3 is 13 amino acids. The sequenced part of the CDR3 DNA is TGTGCCAGCGGTGGCGGACATAAAAACACCTTGTAC. This sequence encodes CASGGGHKNTLY. The whole CDR3 is CASGGGHKNTLYF.

This clone appeared a single time. The germline and genes are mouse ones. The CDR3 reads CASSHQGYNSPLYF. The DNA read from the CDR3 is TGTGCTAGCAGCCACCAGGGGTATAATTCGCCCCTCTAC. The V gene is TRBV29, the J gene TRBJ1-6, with a weak D call TRBD1 (6 bases). The sequenced fragment ends 1 residue before the CDR3 boundary, so the rest is inferred from the germline J gene. TRBJ1-6 qualifies as an ORF whose function is uncertain. CDR3 length: 14 amino acids. CDR1 and CDR2 (germline): MSHET, SYDVDS. V was cut by 6 bases and J by 4 bases, with 10 bases left in between.

Comment on this clone: Gene names are mouse gene names. The read ends 1 residue shy of where the CDR3 ends; the end is completed using the germline J gene. J is TRBJ1-1 and V is TRBV4; perhaps TRBD1 as D (6 bases). Trimming pared 4 bases from V and 4 bases from J, leaving 13 bases between. This CDR3 is built from 14 residues. In germline, CDR1 is LGHDT, CDR2 YNNKQL (reference sequence). Incomplete CDR3 DNA: TGTGCCAGCAGCTTACAGGGAAGAAGCACAGAAGTCTTC. Residues: CASSLQGRSTEVF. The CDR3, in full, reads CASSLQGRSTEVFF.

With regard to this clone: The gene symbols are mouse symbols. The read falls 1 residue short of the CDR3 end, and the missing part is taken from the germline J gene. This chain links TRBV16 with TRBJ2-1; D might be TRBD1 (7 bases). Trimming shortened V by 5 bases and J by 0 bases, and 14 bases separated the two germline ends. The CDR3 covers 16 residues. Germline CDR1 SGHSA, CDR2 FRNQAP. CDR3 amino acids: CASSPQGGDNYAEQFF. The CDR3 DNA, read in part, is TGTGCAAGCAGCCCCCAGGGGGGAGATAACTATGCTGAGCAGTTC.

In the case of this clone: Gene and germline names: mouse. The read finishes 1 residue shy of the CDR3 end, and the germline J gene is used to complete it. The V call is TRBV5, the J call TRBJ2-4; 7 positions agree with TRBD1. The trim removed 2 bases at V and 3 bases at J, leaving 5 bases unmatched. The CDR3 runs 15 residues. Germline V lookup: CDR1 LGHNA, CDR2 YNLKQL (reference sequence). The DNA read from the CDR3 is TGTGCCAGCAGCCAAACAGGGGAGAAGCAAAACACCTTGTAC. Residues: CASSQTGEKQNTLY. The whole CDR3 reads CASSQTGEKQNTLYF.

To note about this clone: The gene symbols are mouse symbols. The observed sequence ends 1 residue before the CDR3 terminus, with the missing tail filled in from the germline J gene. The chain has TRBV29 and TRBJ2-3, with 8 bases aligning to TRBD1. V was clipped by 0 bases and J by 4 bases; unmatched bases: 3. The germline V gene has CDR1 MSHET and CDR2 SYDVDS. The CDR3 is 15 amino acids. The DNA read from the CDR3 is TGTGCTAGCAGTTTATCGAGGACAGGGTCAGAAACGCTGTAT. Translation: CASSLSRTGSETLY. The complete CDR3 protein is CASSLSRTGSETLYF.

To note about this clone: Gene names denote mouse genes. The CDR3 goes on 1 residue after the read ends, and that part is filled in from the germline J gene. The chain joins TRBV5 to TRBJ2-5; TRBD2 matches at 8 bases. With V trimmed by 1 base and J by 2 bases, 2 bases remained unmatched. CDR1 LGHNA and CDR2 YNLKQL come from the germline V gene (reference sequence). The CDR3 contains 15 residues. CDR3 amino acids: CASSQVGGVQDTQYF. CDR3 DNA (partial): TGTGCCAGCAGCCAAGTGGGGGGGGTCCAAGACACCCAGTAC.

To note about this clone: Mouse germline and gene names are used. The read ends 1 residue shy of where the CDR3 ends; the end is completed using the germline J gene. This chain joins TRBV4 and TRBJ1-2, with D possibly matching TRBD1 (5 bases). This CDR3 spans 16 amino acids. The germline CDR1 and CDR2 sequences are LGHDT and YNNKQL (reference sequence). V was pared by 3 bases and J by 0 bases, with 14 bases between. CDR3 DNA (partial): TGTGCCAGCAGCTACACATCAGGGCTAGCAAACTCCGACTACACC. Translated, it gives CASSYTSGLANSDYT. The full CDR3 reads CASSYTSGLANSDYTF.

The count of this clone is one. The listed genes are named as in mouse. The CDR3 goes on 1 residue after the read ends, and that part is filled in from the germline J gene. This sequence joins TRBV5 and TRBJ2-5, with D unclear. Trimming stripped 0 bases from V and 3 bases from J, with 10 bases between. Germline lookup yields CDR1 LGHNA and CDR2 YNLKQL (reference sequence). This CDR3 spans 15 amino acids. The CDR3 loop is CASSQEAGFQDTQYF. CDR3 DNA, as far as it was read: TGTGCCAGCAGCCAAGAGGCCGGGTTTCAAGACACCCAGTAC.

As for this clone: Gene names are mouse gene names. The sequenced fragment ends 1 residue before the CDR3 boundary, so the rest is inferred from the germline J gene. The rearrangement uses TRBV31 and TRBJ1-3, with D unclear. The CDR3 contains 12 residues. Germline-derived CDR1 and CDR2 are GKSSPN and SITVG. Trimming removed 3 bases at V and 2 bases at J, with 5 bases between. CDR3 DNA, as far as it was read: TGTGCCTGGAGCCTCACTGGAAATACGCTCTAT. This translates into CAWSLTGNTLY. The complete CDR3 sequence is CAWSLTGNTLYF.

In the case of this clone: Germline and genes: mouse. The sequence runs out 1 residue before the end of the CDR3; the remainder is reconstructed from the germline J gene. J is TRBJ2-7 and V is TRBV31; 8 nucleotides align to TRBD2. This CDR3 region has 15 residues. Germline loops: CDR1 GKSSPN, CDR2 SITVG. The V segment lost 1 base and the J segment 4 bases; nucleotides outside the gene matches: 9. CDR3 amino acids: CAWSPGGGAFYEQYF. CDR3 DNA, as far as it was read: TGTGCCTGGAGTCCCGGGGGGGGCGCGTTTTATGAACAGTAC. The full variable domain, rest sourced from reference TRBV31 and TRBJ2-7, is AQTIHQWPVAEIKAVGSPLSLGCTIKGKSSPNLYWYWQATGGTLQQLFYSITVGQVESVVQLNLSASRPKDDQFILSTEKLLLSHSGFYLCAWSPGGGAFYEQYFGPGTRLTVL.

This clone was counted only a few times. The gene symbols are mouse symbols. The CDR3 extends 1 residue past the end of the read, so its final part is completed from the germline J gene. The rearrangement uses TRBV20 and TRBJ1-4; no definite D call. Germline V gives CDR1 GFQATS, CDR2 STVNSAI. The CDR3 covers 13 residues. Trimming removed 5 bases at V and 4 bases at J, with 11 bases between. The part of the CDR3 DNA that was read is TGTGGTGCTGTAAGGCAGGACAACGAAAGATTATTT. This sequence encodes CGAVRQDNERLF. Given in full, the CDR3 is CGAVRQDNERLFF.

With respect to this clone: Gene names are the mouse ones. Coverage ceases 1 residue before the CDR3 finishes, and the germline J gene fills in the end. V is TRBV1 and J is TRBJ2-1, with TRBD1 matching over 7 bases. Germline V gene sequence: CDR1 NSQYPW, CDR2 LRSPGD (reference sequence). The CDR3 runs 15 residues. V lost 2 bases and J lost 0; bases outside the gene matches: 1. The covered CDR3 bases are TGCACCTGCAGTGCAAGACAGGGTAACTATGCTGAGCAGTTC. It yields the protein CTCSARQGNYAEQF. The entire CDR3 is CTCSARQGNYAEQFF. Filled out from reference TRBV1 and TRBJ2-1, the complete variable domain reads VTLLEQNPRWRLVPRGQAVNLRCILKNSQYPWMSWYQQDLQKQLQWLFTLRSPGDKEVKSLPGADYLATRVTDTELRLQVANMSQGRTLYCTCSARQGNYAEQFFGPGTRLTVL.

With regard to this clone: The listed genes are named as in mouse. Sequencing ends 1 residue short of the CDR3 end; the germline J gene provides the rest. The chain uses TRBV24 and TRBJ1-2; TRBD1 matches 9 bases. From germline, CDR1 is KGHTA and CDR2 FRNEEI. This CDR3 is built from 15 residues. The ends lost 3 bases at V and 2 bases at J; junction bases unmatched: 4. CDR3 DNA, as far as it was read: TGTGCCAGCAGTCTTCCCGACAGGGGGAACTCCGACTACACC. It is translated as CASSLPDRGNSDYT. The CDR3 in full is CASSLPDRGNSDYTF.

On this clone itself: Genes and germline are mouse. The CDR3 end lies 1 residue beyond the end of the read and is filled in from the germline J gene. J is TRBJ2-7 and V is TRBV1; the D gene is possibly TRBD1 (5 bases). Germline V CDR1 and CDR2: NSQYPW, LRSPGD (reference sequence). The CDR3 totals 12 residues. Trimming left V 3 bases short and J 3 bases short, with 6 bases between. The CDR3 loop reads CTCSADNYEQYF. The sequenced CDR3 bases are TGCACCTGCAGTGCGGACAACTATGAACAGTAC. The full variable domain, in which reference TRBV1 and TRBJ2-7 provide the parts outside the CDR3, is VTLLEQNPRWRLVPRGQAVNLRCILKNSQYPWMSWYQQDLQKQLQWLFTLRSPGDKEVKSLPGADYLATRVTDTELRLQVANMSQGRTLYCTCSADNYEQYFGPGTRLTVL.

Remarks on this clone: The gene names given are mouse names. The DNA ends 1 residue before the CDR3 does, and the rest of the CDR3 is filled in from the germline J gene. The chain has TRBV4 and TRBJ2-5; 9 bases map to TRBD2. This CDR3 is 16 amino acids long. Germline trimming cut 5 bases from V and 0 bases from J; bases unmatched to any gene: 6. Germline V gene data show CDR1 as LGHDT and CDR2 as YNNKQL (reference sequence). This CDR3 is CASSPDWGTNQDTQYF. The CDR3 DNA, read in part, is TGTGCCAGCAGCCCGGACTGGGGTACTAACCAAGACACCCAGTAC.

Concerning this clone: Gene names and germline refer to mouse. The read ends 1 residue early relative to the CDR3; the germline J gene fills the gap. The rearrangement joins TRBV13-2 to TRBJ2-5; 8 nucleotides match TRBD2. The germline CDR1 and CDR2 sequences are NNHNN and SYGAGS (reference sequence). The CDR3 covers 14 residues. V shed 2 bases and J 4 bases; nucleotides not matched to a gene: 3. Incomplete CDR3 DNA: TGTGCCAGCGGTGAAGGGGGGGGCGAAGACACCCAGTAC. Translated: CASGEGGGEDTQY. The whole CDR3 protein reads CASGEGGGEDTQYF.

Concerning this clone: Genes and germline come from the mouse. The sequenced fragment ends 1 residue before the CDR3 boundary, so the rest is inferred from the germline J gene. The chain couples TRBV5 to TRBJ2-3, with 8 bases aligning to TRBD2. Germline V gene sequence: CDR1 LGHNA, CDR2 YNLKQL (reference sequence). The CDR3 consists of 14 residues. V shed 0 bases, J shed 6 bases, and the junction held 2 bases outside the gene matches. The sequenced CDR3 bases are TGTGCCAGCAGCCAAGATCCTGGGGGGGAAACGCTGTAT. Protein product: CASSQDPGGETLY. The entire CDR3 reads CASSQDPGGETLYF.

Of note for this clone: Gene names follow the mouse nomenclature. With the read ending 1 residue before the CDR3 end, the germline J gene is used to fill in that end. V gene TRBV2 combines with J gene TRBJ2-5, with D maybe TRBD1 (7 bases). The CDR3 contains 16 residues. CDR1 is LGHNA, CDR2 YSYQKL, per germline. The V and J ends lost 2 bases and 3 bases respectively, with 15 bases between them. Partial CDR3 DNA: TGTGCCAGCAGCCAAAGCGGAGGGGGCGGTCAAGACACCCAGTAC. Translated: CASSQSGGGGQDTQY. The whole CDR3 protein is CASSQSGGGGQDTQYF.

Turning to this clone: Genes here carry mouse names. This chain's CDR3 is CASIPPRGQSGNTLYF. The sequenced part of the CDR3 DNA is TGTGCCAGCATTCCCCCCAGGGGGCAATCTGGAAATACGCTCTAT. The chain links TRBV19 to TRBJ1-3; TRBD1 matches at 8 bases. With the read ending 1 residue before the CDR3 end, the germline J gene is used to fill in that end. This CDR3 has 16 residues. With V trimmed by 6 bases and J by 1 base, 9 bases remained unmatched. Per the germline V gene, CDR1 is FNHDT and CDR2 is SITEND (reference sequence).

For this clone: The genes are named according to mouse. The read ends 1 residue early relative to the CDR3; the germline J gene fills the gap. The chain combines TRBV13-1 with TRBJ1-4; TRBD1 is a possible D gene (6 bases). Trimming removed 0 bases from V and 4 bases from J, with 10 bases in between. Per germline, CDR1 NSHNY and CDR2 SYGAGN. CDR3 size: 15 residues. The sequenced CDR3 bases are TGTGCCAGCAGTGATGCCCAGGGGAACAACGAAAGATTATTT. This gives the protein CASSDAQGNNERLF. The whole CDR3 is CASSDAQGNNERLFF. The variable domain in full, completed from reference TRBV13-1 and TRBJ1-4, reads EAAVTQSPRNKVTVTGGNVTLSCRQTNSHNYMYWYRQDTGHGLRLIHYSYGAGNLRIGDVPDGYKATRTTQEDFFLLLELASPSQTSLYFCASSDAQGNNERLFFGHGTKLSVL.